The 13 T cell receptor beta chains given below trace back to one sample, sequenced in a study of beta chain features in type 1 diabetes. Every isolated RNA sample was fully reverse transcribed, so sequencing captured expressed TCRB transcripts. Profiled with immunoSEQ multiplex PCR; TCRdb holds only in-frame clones, not every one. The sample has about 290,000 clones; about 8.5% are singletons. Sequenced input: central memory CD4+ T cells from blood. These receptors were obtained from a woman younger than 30 in good health.

This clone was detected only a few times. V gene TRBV7-2 combines with J gene TRBJ1-1; maybe TRBD1 (6 bases). The CDR3 consists of 13 residues. With 5 bases removed from V and 10 bases from J, the gap between germline ends came to 17 bases. The germline CDR1 and CDR2 sequences are SGHTA and FQGNSA. CDR3 protein: CASSRTATLGAFF. CDR3 coding DNA: TGTGCCAGCAGCCGGACAGCTACCCTTGGAGCTTTCTTT. Full variable domain (remainder filled in from reference TRBV7-2 and TRBJ1-1): GAGVSQSPSNKVTEKGKDVELRCDPISGHTALYWYRQSLGQGLEFLIYFQGNSAPDKSGLPSDRFSAERTGGSVSTLTIQRTQQEDSAVYLCASSRTATLGAFFGQGTRLTVV.

This clone showed up just a few times. The chain employs TRBV6-7 and TRBJ2-3; 12 bases agree with TRBD2. TRBV6-7 is designated an ORF whose function remains uncertain. The length of the CDR3 is 17 residues. V dropped 0 bases and J dropped 2; count of bases not matched to a gene: 3. CDR3 sequence (DNA): TGTGCCAGCAGTTACTCTCTAGCGGGGGGGCCCACAGATACGCAGTATTTT. This sequence encodes CASSYSLAGGPTDTQYF.

The V and J genes are TRBV18 and TRBJ2-1; 8 bases align to TRBD2. The CDR3 is 16 amino acids. Trimming took 3 bases from V and 2 from J; bases not matched to a gene: 6. The germline gives CDR1 KGHSH, CDR2 LQKENI. The CDR3 sequence is CASSPNVAGTYNEQFF. The DNA of the CDR3 is TGTGCCAGCTCACCCAATGTAGCGGGGACCTACAATGAGCAGTTCTTC.

This clone came up a few times. The rearrangement joins TRBV4-3 to TRBJ2-5; 12 bases match TRBD2. This CDR3 is built from 16 residues. The V gene end was trimmed by 1 base and the J gene end by 0 bases; junction bases not matched to a gene: 0. The germline V gene has CDR1 LGHNA and CDR2 YSLEER. The CDR3 here is CASSQASGGDQETQYF. In DNA, the CDR3 is TGCGCCAGCAGCCAAGCTAGCGGGGGGGACCAAGAGACCCAGTACTTC.

The chain recombines TRBV7-9 with TRBJ1-1, with TRBD1 as a possible D gene (6 bases). Deletions cut 0 bases from V and 7 bases from J, with 15 bases between. The length of the CDR3 is 15 residues. Germline V lookup: CDR1 SEHNR, CDR2 FQNEAQ (reference sequence). The CDR3 is CASSLAGGTVSEAFF. Here the CDR3 DNA reads TGTGCCAGCAGCTTAGCAGGGGGGACGGTGAGTGAAGCTTTCTTT.

This clone was counted many times. The rearrangement links TRBV10-3 to TRBJ1-1; D is unresolved. Germline CDR1 reads ENHRY; CDR2 reads SYGVKD. V lost 3 bases to trimming and J lost 2 bases, with 10 bases between them. There are 14 residues in the CDR3. CDR3: CAISDKGGNTEAFF. The CDR3 DNA sequence: TGTGCCATCAGTGATAAGGGCGGAAACACTGAAGCTTTCTTT.

The rearrangement uses TRBV27 and TRBJ2-7; no firm D call. Germline CDR1 MNHEY, CDR2 SMNVEV (reference sequence). This CDR3 region has 12 residues. V was shortened by 6 bases and J by 2 bases, with 8 bases between the two germline ends. The CDR3 DNA is TGTGCCAGCAGCCGCCGCACCTACGAGCAGTACTTC. Translation: CASSRRTYEQYF.

This clone has a count of ten or more. The chain uses TRBV9 and TRBJ2-3; D remains ambiguous. Trimming pared 0 bases from V and 9 bases from J, leaving 5 bases between. Germline V gene data show CDR1 as SGDLS and CDR2 as YYNGEE. The CDR3 runs 11 residues. This CDR3 is CASSVDSTQYF. The CDR3 nucleotides are TGTGCCAGCAGCGTAGACAGCACGCAGTATTTT.

The sample holds many counts of this clone. The chain recombines TRBV6-6 with TRBJ2-3; 10 nucleotides match TRBD1. The CDR3 consists of 14 residues. Germline assignment: CDR1 MNHNY and CDR2 SVGAGI (reference sequence). V lost 5 bases to trimming and J lost 2 bases; unmatched junction nucleotides: 1. CDR3 protein: CASSGTGATDTQYF. DNA for the CDR3: TGTGCCAGCAGTGGGACAGGGGCCACAGATACGCAGTATTTT.

This clone was found a few times. The chain uses TRBV2 and TRBJ1-5; D is undetermined. Germline loops: CDR1 SNHLY, CDR2 FYNNEI. CDR3 size: 13 residues. V was clipped by 8 bases and J by 4 bases, with 12 bases between them. CDR3 amino acids: CASVIRINQPQHF. CDR3 bases: TGTGCCAGCGTGATACGGATAAATCAGCCCCAGCATTTT.

The chain carries TRBV27 and TRBJ1-5; no firm D call. The CDR3 has 14 amino acids. Germline lookup yields CDR1 MNHEY and CDR2 SMNVEV (reference sequence). V shed 7 bases and J shed 2 bases, with 12 bases lying between them. CDR3 loop: CASTDTPGNQPQHF. The CDR3 nucleotides are TGTGCCAGCACCGACACCCCGGGCAATCAGCCCCAGCATTTT.

The V and J genes are TRBV6-5 and TRBJ1-6; D is undetermined. V was clipped by 5 bases and J by 8 bases, with 13 bases between them. The CDR3 has 14 residues. Germline values: CDR1 MNHEY, CDR2 SVGAGI. The CDR3: CASSLTKGDSPLHF. CDR3 DNA sequence: TGTGCCAGCAGTCTCACTAAGGGAGATTCACCCCTCCACTTT.

This clone was observed a handful of times. The chain employs TRBV29-1 and TRBJ2-3; D remains unclear. The CDR3 loop spans 10 amino acids. Per germline, CDR1 SQVTM and CDR2 ANQGSEA. Trimming took off 3 bases at V and 15 bases at J, with 13 bases between the two ends. The CDR3 region is CSVELPLRYF. Here the CDR3 DNA reads TGCAGCGTTGAGCTTCCCTTACGATATTTT.